This T cell receptor beta chain stems from a study of cytomegalovirus exposure and HLA in healthy donors. Study observations and caveats: Because they were indistinguishable, some V segments, including TRBV6-2 and TRBV6-3, were excluded. Listed as cytomegalovirus-associated were 150 to 200 TCR beta chains.

As to this clone: Its antigen is not identified.

V lost 4 bases and J lost 6; bases outside the gene matches: 6. Looked up from germline, CDR1 is PRHDT and CDR2 is FYEKMQ (reference sequence). The CDR3 runs to 16 residues. PCR primers comprised 60 Vbeta and 13 Jbeta primers. In the original workflow: In a later analysis, 79 million or so unique TCR beta chains included roughly 11 million shared by two or more donors. Some clones are missing from TCRdb's copy, which holds only in-frame ones; the method was immunoSEQ multiplex PCR. The DNA was the basis for D and trimming; V, J and clone size are from that table. In the table there are around 160,000 clones, around four fifths of which are singletons.

The clonotype originates from a man aged 50-59 years in good health and CMV-seropositive. Sequenced material: PBMCs. This chain links TRBV13 with TRBJ2-2, with TRBD2 matching 12 bases. DNA for the CDR3: TGTGCCAGCAGCTCCAGGACTAGCGGGGTCTCCGGGGAGCTGTTTTTT. Its translation: CASSSRTSGVSGELFF.